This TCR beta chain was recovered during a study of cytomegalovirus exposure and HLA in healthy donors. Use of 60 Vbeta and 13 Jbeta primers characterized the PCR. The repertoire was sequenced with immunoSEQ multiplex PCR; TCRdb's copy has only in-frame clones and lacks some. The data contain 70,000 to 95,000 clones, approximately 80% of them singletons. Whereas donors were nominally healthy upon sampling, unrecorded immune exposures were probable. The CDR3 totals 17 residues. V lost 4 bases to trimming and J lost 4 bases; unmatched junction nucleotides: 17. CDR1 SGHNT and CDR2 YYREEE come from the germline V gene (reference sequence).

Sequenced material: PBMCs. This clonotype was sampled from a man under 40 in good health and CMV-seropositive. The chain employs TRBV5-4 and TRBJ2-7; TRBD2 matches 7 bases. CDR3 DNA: TGTGCCAGCAGCCCTCGGGGTCGGGGCGGGAGTACTTACGAGCAGTACTTC. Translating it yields CASSPRGRGGSTYEQYF. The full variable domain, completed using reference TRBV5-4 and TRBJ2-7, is ETGVTQSPTHLIKTRGQQVTLRCSSQSGHNTVSWYQQALGQGPQFIFQYYREEENGRGNFPPRFSGLQFPNYSSELNVNALELDDSALYLCASSPRGRGGSTYEQYFGPGTRLTVT.